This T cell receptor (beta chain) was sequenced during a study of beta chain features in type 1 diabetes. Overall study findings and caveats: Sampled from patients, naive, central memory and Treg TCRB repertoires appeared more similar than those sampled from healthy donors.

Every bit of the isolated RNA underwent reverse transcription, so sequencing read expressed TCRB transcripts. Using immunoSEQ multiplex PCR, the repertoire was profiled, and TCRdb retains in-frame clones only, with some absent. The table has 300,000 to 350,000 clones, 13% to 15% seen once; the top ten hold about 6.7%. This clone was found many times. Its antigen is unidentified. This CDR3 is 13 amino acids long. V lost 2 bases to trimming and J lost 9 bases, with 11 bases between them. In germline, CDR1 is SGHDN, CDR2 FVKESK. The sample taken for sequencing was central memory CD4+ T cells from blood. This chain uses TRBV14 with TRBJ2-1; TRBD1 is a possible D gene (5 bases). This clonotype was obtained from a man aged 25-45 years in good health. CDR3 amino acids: CASSQQTGGEQFF. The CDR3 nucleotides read TGTGCCAGCAGCCAACAAACAGGTGGTGAGCAGTTCTTC.